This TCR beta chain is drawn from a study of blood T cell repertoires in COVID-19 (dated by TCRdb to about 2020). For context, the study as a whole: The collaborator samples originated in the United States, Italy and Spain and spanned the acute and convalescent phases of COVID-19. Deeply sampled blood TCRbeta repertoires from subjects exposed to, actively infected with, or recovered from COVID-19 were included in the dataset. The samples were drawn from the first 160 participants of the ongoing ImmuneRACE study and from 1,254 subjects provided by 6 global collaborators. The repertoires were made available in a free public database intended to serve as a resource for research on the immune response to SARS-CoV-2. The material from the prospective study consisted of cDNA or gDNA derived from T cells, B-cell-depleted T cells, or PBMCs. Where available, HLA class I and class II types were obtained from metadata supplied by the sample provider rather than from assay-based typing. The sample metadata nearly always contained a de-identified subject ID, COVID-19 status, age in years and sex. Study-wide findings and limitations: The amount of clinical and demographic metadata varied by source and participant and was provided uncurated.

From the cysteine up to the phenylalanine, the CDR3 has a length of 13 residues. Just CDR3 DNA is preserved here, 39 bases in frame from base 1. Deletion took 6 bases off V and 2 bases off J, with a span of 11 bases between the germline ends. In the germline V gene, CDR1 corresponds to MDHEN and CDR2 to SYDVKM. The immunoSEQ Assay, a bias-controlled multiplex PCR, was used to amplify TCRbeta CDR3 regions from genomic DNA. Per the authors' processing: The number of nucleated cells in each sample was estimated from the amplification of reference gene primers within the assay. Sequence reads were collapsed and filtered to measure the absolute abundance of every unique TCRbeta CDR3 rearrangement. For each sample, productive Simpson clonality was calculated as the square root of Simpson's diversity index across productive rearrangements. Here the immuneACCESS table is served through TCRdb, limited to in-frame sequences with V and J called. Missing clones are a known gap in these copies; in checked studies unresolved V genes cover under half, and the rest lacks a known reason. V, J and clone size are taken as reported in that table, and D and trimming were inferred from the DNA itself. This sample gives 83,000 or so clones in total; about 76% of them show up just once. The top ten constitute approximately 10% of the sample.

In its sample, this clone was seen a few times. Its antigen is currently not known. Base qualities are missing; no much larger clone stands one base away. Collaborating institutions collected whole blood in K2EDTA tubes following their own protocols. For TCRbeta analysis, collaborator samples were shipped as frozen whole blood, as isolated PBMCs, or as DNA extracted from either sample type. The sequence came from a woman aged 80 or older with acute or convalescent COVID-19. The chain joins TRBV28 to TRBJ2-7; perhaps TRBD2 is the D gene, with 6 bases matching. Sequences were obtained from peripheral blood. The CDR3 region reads CASRPSGAYEQYF. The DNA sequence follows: TGTGCCAGCAGGCCCTCGGGGGCCTACGAGCAGTACTTC.